The clone carrying this T cell receptor (beta chain) was observed a single time. A read error may produce the germline difference seen at one junction end. Germline V gives CDR1 MDHEN, CDR2 SYDVKM. This CDR3 region has 15 residues. Constant-region reverse primers amplified full-length variable regions, followed by semi-nested Nested Universal Primer A PCR. TCRdb ran MiXCR on the 5' RACE reads and lists one entry per CDR3 protein. Among tens of thousands of distinct CDR3 sequences listed, 20% to 25% were seen once. The sequencing input was memory CD4+ T cells sorted from a lymph node. As for subset: memory CD4+ T cells, CD4+CD45RO+CD25-. The chain links TRBV28 to TRBJ2-7, with unresolved D. The clonotype originates from a female donor with breast cancer. The CDR3 nucleotides read TGTGCCAGCAGTTTATCTGGCATGAGCTCCCACGAGCAGTACTTC. Translating it yields CASSLSGMSSHEQYF.